The source of this T cell receptor (beta chain) is a study of blood T cell repertoires in COVID-19. Study at large: Some COVID-19 samples were acute and others convalescent; all came from the United States, Italy and Spain. Nucleic acid was either cDNA or gDNA, and it came from T cells, B-cell-depleted T cells, or PBMCs.

How the authors handled the data: Reference gene primers were amplified, and this amplification served to estimate nucleated cell counts. TCRdb's copy holds only in-frame clones and misses some; the assay was immunoSEQ multiplex PCR. V and J calls and clone size follow that table, whereas D and trimming were derived from the DNA. The sample gives about 270,000 clones, 70% to 90% of which show up once; approximately 10% is in the top ten. The V gene end was trimmed by 5 bases and the J gene end by 7 bases; junction bases not matched to a gene: 8. Germline CDR1 and CDR2: MDHEN and SYDVKM. The CDR3 totals 15 residues.

The source is a woman aged 70-85 years with acute or convalescent COVID-19. The sequencing input was peripheral blood. The chain uses TRBV28 and TRBJ1-4; 9 nucleotides match TRBD1. The CDR3 bases are TGTGCCAGCAGTCGCCTGACAGGGGGAGTTGAAAAACTGTTTTTT. Its translation is CASSRLTGGVEKLFF.